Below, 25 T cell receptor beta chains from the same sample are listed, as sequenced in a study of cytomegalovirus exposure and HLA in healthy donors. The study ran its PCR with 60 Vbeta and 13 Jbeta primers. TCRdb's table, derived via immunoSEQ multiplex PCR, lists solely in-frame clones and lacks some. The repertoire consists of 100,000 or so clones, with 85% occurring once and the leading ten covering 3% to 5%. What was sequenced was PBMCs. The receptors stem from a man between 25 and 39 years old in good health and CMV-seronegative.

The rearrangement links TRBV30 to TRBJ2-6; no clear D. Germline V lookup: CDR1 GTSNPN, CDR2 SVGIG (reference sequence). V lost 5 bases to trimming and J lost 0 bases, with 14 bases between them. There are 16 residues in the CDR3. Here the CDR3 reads CAWARGHISGANVLTF. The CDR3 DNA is TGTGCCTGGGCGAGAGGCCACATCTCTGGGGCCAACGTCCTGACTTTC.

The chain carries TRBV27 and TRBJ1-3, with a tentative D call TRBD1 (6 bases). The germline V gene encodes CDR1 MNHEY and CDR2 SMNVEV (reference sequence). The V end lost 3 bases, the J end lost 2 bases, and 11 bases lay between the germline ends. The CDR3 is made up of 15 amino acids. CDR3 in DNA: TGTGCCAGCAGTTTGAGAAAGGGGGCTGGAAACACCATATATTTT. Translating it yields CASSLRKGAGNTIYF.

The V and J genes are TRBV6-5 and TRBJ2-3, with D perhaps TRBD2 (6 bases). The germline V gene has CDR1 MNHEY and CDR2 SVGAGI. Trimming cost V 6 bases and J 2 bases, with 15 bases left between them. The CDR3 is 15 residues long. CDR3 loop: CASRGDFHTTDTQYF. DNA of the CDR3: TGTGCCAGCAGAGGGGACTTCCATACCACAGATACGCAGTATTTT.

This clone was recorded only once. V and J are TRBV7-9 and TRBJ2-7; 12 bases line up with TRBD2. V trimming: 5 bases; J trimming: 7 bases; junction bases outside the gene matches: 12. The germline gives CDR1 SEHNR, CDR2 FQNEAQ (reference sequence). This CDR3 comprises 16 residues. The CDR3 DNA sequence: TGTGCCAGCAGCCAACGACTAGCGGGGGCTCACCGGGAGCAGTACTTC. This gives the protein CASSQRLAGAHREQYF.

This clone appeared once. CDR3 sequence: CASSRDRDYGYTF. The CDR3 DNA follows: TGTGCCAGCAGTCGGGACAGGGACTATGGCTACACCTTC. The rearrangement joins TRBV2 to TRBJ1-2, with 9 bases matching TRBD1. J lost 3 bases, V lost 5 bases, and 1 base had no gene match. This CDR3 has 13 amino acids. CDR1 SNHLY and CDR2 FYNNEI come from the germline V gene.

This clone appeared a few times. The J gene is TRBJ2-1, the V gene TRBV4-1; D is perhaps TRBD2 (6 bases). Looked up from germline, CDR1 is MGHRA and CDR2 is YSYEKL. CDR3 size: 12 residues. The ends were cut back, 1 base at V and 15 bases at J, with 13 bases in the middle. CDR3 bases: TGCGCCAGCAGCCAAGTGGGGGGACGAGCGTTCTTC. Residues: CASSQVGGRAFF.

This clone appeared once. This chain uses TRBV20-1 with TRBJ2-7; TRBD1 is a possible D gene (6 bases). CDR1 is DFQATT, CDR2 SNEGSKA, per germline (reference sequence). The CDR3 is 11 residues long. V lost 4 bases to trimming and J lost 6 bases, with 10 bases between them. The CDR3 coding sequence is TGCAGTGCTAAGGGGGTCGGCGAGCAGTACTTC. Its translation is CSAKGVGEQYF.

This CDR3 reads CASSFSTEAFF. CDR3 nucleotide sequence: TGTGCCAGCAGTTTCAGCACTGAAGCTTTCTTT. V is TRBV5-6 and J is TRBJ1-1; no firm D call. Trimming stripped 5 bases from V and 4 bases from J, with 6 bases between. The CDR3 is made up of 11 amino acids. Germline CDR1 and CDR2: SGHDT and YYEEEE.

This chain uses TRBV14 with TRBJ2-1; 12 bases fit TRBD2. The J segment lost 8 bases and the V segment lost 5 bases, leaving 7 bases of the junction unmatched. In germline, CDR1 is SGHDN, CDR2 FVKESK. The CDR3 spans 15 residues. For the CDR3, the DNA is TGTGCCAGCAGCTTGACTAGCGGGAGATACGATGAGCAGTTCTTC. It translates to CASSLTSGRYDEQFF.

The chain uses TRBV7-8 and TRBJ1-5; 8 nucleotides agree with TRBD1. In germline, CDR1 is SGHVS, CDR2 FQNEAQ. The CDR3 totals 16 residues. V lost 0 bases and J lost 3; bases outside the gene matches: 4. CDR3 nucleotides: TGTGCCAGCAGCTTAGCACAGGGGGATTACAATCAGCCCCAGCATTTT. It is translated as CASSLAQGDYNQPQHF.

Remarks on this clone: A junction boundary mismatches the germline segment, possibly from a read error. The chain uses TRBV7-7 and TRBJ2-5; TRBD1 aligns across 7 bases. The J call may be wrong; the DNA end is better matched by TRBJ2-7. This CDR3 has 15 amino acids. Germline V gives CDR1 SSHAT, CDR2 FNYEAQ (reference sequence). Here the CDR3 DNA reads TGTGCTAGCAGCCCGGAGGTGGGACAGCCCTACGAGCAGTACTTC. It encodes CASSPEVGQPYEQYF.

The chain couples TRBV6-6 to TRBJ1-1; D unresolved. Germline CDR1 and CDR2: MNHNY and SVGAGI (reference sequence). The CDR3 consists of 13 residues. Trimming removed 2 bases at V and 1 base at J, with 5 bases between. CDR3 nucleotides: TGTGCCAGCAGTTACGGAGAGAACACTGAAGCTTTCTTT. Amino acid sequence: CASSYGENTEAFF.

The CDR3: CASSTKGGNEKLFF. The CDR3 coding sequence is TGCGCCAGCAGCACGAAGGGAGGAAATGAAAAACTGTTTTTT. The chain is built from TRBV4-1 and TRBJ1-4, with unresolved D. The CDR3 totals 14 residues. Trimming cost V 5 bases and J 5 bases, with 12 bases left between them. The V gene's germline CDR1 is MGHRA and CDR2 YSYEKL.

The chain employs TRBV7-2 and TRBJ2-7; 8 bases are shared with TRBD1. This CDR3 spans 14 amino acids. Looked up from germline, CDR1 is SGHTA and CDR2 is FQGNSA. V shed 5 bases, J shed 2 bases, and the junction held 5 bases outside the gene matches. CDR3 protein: CASSPDRGAYEQYF. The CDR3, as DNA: TGTGCCAGCAGCCCCGACAGGGGCGCCTACGAGCAGTACTTC. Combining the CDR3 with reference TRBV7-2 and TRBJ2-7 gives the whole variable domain GAGVSQSPSNKVTEKGKDVELRCDPISGHTALYWYRQSLGQGLEFLIYFQGNSAPDKSGLPSDRFSAERTGGSVSTLTIQRTQQEDSAVYLCASSPDRGAYEQYFGPGTRLTVT.

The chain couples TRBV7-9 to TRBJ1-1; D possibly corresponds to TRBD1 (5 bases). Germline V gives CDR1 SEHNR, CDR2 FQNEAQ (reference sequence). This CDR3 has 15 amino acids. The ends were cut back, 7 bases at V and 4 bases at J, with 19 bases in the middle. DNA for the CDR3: TGTGCCAGCATCCTTAGTTGGGTGGGGGGCACTGAAGCTTTCTTT. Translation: CASILSWVGGTEAFF.

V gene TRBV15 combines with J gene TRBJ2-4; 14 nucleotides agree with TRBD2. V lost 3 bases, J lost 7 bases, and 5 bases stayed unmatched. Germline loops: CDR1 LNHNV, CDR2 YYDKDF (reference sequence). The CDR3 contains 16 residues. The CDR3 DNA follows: TGTGCCACCAGCAGCGGGACTAGCGGGAGTCACAACATTCAGTACTTC. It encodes CATSSGTSGSHNIQYF.

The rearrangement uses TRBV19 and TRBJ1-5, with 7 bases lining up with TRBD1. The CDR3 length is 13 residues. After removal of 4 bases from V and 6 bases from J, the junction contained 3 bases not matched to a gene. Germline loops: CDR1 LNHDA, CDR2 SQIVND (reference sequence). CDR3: CASSRQGGQPQHF. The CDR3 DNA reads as TGTGCCAGTAGTAGACAGGGAGGTCAGCCCCAGCATTTT.

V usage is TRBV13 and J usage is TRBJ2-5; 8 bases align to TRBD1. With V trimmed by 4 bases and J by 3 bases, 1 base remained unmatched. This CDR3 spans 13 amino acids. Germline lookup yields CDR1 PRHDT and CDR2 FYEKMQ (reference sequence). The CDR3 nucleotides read TGTGCCAGCAGCTCGACAGGGGAAGAGACCCAGTACTTC. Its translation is CASSSTGEETQYF.

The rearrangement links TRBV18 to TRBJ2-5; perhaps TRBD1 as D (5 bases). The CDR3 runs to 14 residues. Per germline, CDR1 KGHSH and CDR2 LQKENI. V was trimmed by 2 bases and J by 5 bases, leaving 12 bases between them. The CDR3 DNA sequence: TGTGCCAGCTCACCATCAGGGTTTGGTGAGACCCAGTACTTC. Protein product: CASSPSGFGETQYF.

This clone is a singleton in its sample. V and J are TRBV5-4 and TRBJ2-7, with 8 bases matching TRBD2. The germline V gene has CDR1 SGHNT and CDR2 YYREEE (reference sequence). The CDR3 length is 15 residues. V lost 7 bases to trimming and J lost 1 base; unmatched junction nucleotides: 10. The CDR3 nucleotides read TGTGCCAGCTCCGGGGGGGCGGGGGCATCCTACGAGCAGTACTTC. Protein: CASSGGAGASYEQYF.

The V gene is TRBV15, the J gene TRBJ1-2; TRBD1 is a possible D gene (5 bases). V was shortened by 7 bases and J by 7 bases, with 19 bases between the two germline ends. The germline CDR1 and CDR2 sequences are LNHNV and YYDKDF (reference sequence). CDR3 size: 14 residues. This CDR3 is CATTPVSAGAGYTF. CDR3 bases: TGTGCCACCACCCCGGTCAGCGCTGGGGCTGGCTACACCTTC.

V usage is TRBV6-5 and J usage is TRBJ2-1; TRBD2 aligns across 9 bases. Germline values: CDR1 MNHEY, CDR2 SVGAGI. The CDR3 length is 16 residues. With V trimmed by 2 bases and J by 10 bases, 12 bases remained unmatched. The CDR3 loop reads CASSYLLAGPLREQFF. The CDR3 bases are TGTGCCAGCAGTTACCTACTAGCGGGCCCTTTGAGGGAGCAGTTCTTC.

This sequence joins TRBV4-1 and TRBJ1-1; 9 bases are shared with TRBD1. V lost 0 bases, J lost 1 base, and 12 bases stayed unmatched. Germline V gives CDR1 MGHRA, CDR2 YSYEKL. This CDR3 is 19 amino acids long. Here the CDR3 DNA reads TGCGCCAGCAGCCAAGAAGGACTCCGGGGACAGGGACGGAACACTGAAGCTTTCTTT. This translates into CASSQEGLRGQGRNTEAFF.

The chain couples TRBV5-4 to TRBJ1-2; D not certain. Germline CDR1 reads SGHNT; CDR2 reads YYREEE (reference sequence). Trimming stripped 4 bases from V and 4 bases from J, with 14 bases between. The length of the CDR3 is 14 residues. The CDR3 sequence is CASSTPRGAYGYTF. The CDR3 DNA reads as TGTGCCAGCAGCACCCCCCGGGGTGCCTATGGCTACACCTTC.

CDR3 residues: CASSPQGASQGSQHF. CDR3 bases: TGTGCCAGTAGTCCCCAGGGAGCTTCCCAGGGGAGCCAGCATTTT. The genes are TRBV19 and TRBJ1-5; D is perhaps TRBD1 (6 bases). Trimming cost V 5 bases and J 12 bases, with 23 bases left between them. This CDR3 is 15 amino acids long. Germline-derived CDR1 and CDR2 are LNHDA and SQIVND (reference sequence).